This TCR beta chain emerged from a study of shared clonotypes between healthy human individuals. Sequencing used immunoSEQ multiplex PCR; TCRdb keeps in-frame clones, though not all of them. The sample carries over a million clones, approximately 68% recorded once. The CDR3 has 12 amino acids. With 1 base removed from V and 2 bases from J, the gap between germline ends came to 2 bases. The germline V gene has CDR1 SGHRS and CDR2 YFSETQ. Comments on this clone: Other nucleotide sequences from this sample produce the same CDR3.

The TCR comes from a man aged 18 to 29 in good health. The chain couples TRBV5-1 to TRBJ2-3; D is uncertain. Input material: memory CD4+ T cells sorted from blood. Subset denoted: CD45RA-negative fraction. The DNA for the CDR3 is TGCGCCAGCAGCTTGACCACAGATACGCAGTATTTT. This encodes CASSLTTDTQYF.